This TCR beta chain was retrieved from a study of OX40 agonist ivuxolimab in advanced cancers. Across the study: Patients in the trial were receiving intravenous ivuxolimab every 2 weeks, at doses of 0.01 to 10 mg/kg.

Samples were taken at baseline and on day 1 of cycles 4 and 7. Assay used: immunoSEQ multiplex PCR; TCRdb lists only in-frame clones, some missing. The repertoire has roughly 35,000 clones, around 84% of them found once; the top ten carry 9.5% to 15%. About this clone: Its specificity is unknown.

This CDR3 contains 14 residues. Germline V gene lookup returns CDR1 SQVTM and CDR2 ANQGSEA. V lost 7 bases and J lost 2; bases outside the gene matches: 2. Findings and limits, study-wide: Clonal expansion was seen in CD4+ and CD8+ blood T cells by week 6 at 0.1 to 3.0 mg/kg.

This receptor was taken from an adult with an advanced solid tumor such as melanoma, head and neck, liver or kidney cancer. The sequences come from CD4+ or CD8+ T cells sorted from blood, collected in a trial of the OX40 agonist ivuxolimab. V gene TRBV29-1 combines with J gene TRBJ2-1, with 13 positions matching TRBD2. The CDR3, as DNA: TGCAGCGCGGGACTAGCGGGGACCTACAATGAGCAGTTCTTC. It yields the protein CSAGLAGTYNEQFF.